This T cell receptor beta chain is from a study of prognosis after radiotherapy for stage I lung cancer. Overall study results and limits: Unique TCR clones declined after stereotactic body radiation therapy, from a median approximately 9,600 to 7,200.

Two rounds of multiplex PCR amplified TCR beta CDR3 from genomic DNA. Initially, in first-round PCR, primers specific to each TRBV and TRBJ gene were used. TCRdb processed the multiplex PCR reads anew with MiXCR; each CDR3 protein has one entry. Here the sample spans about 32,000 distinct CDR3 sequences, 42% being singletons. This clonotype was seen at least ten times. Its antigen is unknown. The sample was PBMCs, taken before or after stereotactic body radiation therapy (not recorded which). This clonotype was sampled from a donor over 45 with non-small cell lung cancer.

The CDR3 region is CASSQDFDRGANEKLFF. In DNA form, the CDR3 reads TGTGCCAGCAGCCAAGATTTCGACAGGGGGGCTAATGAAAAACTGTTTTTT. The chain has TRBV3-1 and TRBJ1-4; 9 bases align to TRBD1. CDR3 length: 17 residues. The germline V gene encodes CDR1 LGHDT and CDR2 YNNKEL (reference sequence). J was trimmed by 3 bases and V by 0 bases; bases with no gene match: 5. Using reference TRBV3-1 and TRBJ1-4 for the parts outside the CDR3, the full variable domain is DTAVSQTPKYLVTQMGNDKSIKCEQNLGHDTMYWYKQDSKKFLKIMFSYNNKELIINETVPNRFSPKSPDKAHLNLHINSLELGDSAVYFCASSQDFDRGANEKLFFGSGTQLSVL.